Listed below are T cell receptor beta chains from one sample, sequenced in a study of identical twins. TCRdb independently ran MiXCR on the 5' RACE reads; one entry per CDR3 protein. The table has fewer than 350,000 distinct CDR3 sequences, under 9.5% seen once. The same sample was also used in a study of yellow fever vaccine responses in identical twins.

Sequencing input: memory (CD45RO+) T cells sorted from blood. These receptors all come from a woman aged 18-35 years in good health. Both conserved end residues are part of each CDR3. The order of the fields is clone size, J gene, V gene, D gene, CDR3 protein, CDR3 DNA. A D gene is named only where the DNA matches it firmly. Size is omitted from some rows. Given values are once, few, many or a class for expanded clones.

abundance: many
j_gene: TRBJ2-2
v_gene: TRBV20-1
d_gene: TRBD1
CDR3aa: CSARQTGGIADTGELFF
CDR3nt: TGCAGTGCCCGCCAGACAGGGGGTATAGCAGACACCGGGGAGCTGTTTTTT

abundance: many
j_gene: TRBJ1-5
v_gene: TRBV12-3/TRBV12-4
d_gene: -
CDR3aa: CASSRTVYSNQPQHF
CDR3nt: TGTGCCAGCAGCCGGACAGTGTATAGCAATCAGCCCCAGCATTTT

abundance: -
j_gene: TRBJ1-5
v_gene: TRBV12-3/TRBV12-4
d_gene: -
CDR3aa: CASSTGRTNQPQHF
CDR3nt: TGTGCCAGCAGTACCGGGAGAACCAATCAGCCCCAGCATTTT

abundance: many
j_gene: TRBJ2-5
v_gene: TRBV5-1
d_gene: -
CDR3aa: CASKVRGTQETQYF
CDR3nt: TGCGCCAGCAAGGTCCGCGGGACTCAAGAGACCCAGTACTTC

abundance: few
j_gene: TRBJ2-2
v_gene: TRBV9
d_gene: -
CDR3aa: CASSAGSSNTGELFF
CDR3nt: TGTGCCAGCAGCGCCGGGAGCTCGAACACCGGGGAGCTGTTTTTT

abundance: many
j_gene: TRBJ1-2
v_gene: TRBV6-2/TRBV6-3
d_gene: -
CDR3aa: CASSDTGFEYGYTF
CDR3nt: TGTGCCAGCTCCGATACAGGTTTCGAATATGGCTACACCTTC

abundance: few
j_gene: TRBJ2-5
v_gene: TRBV5-1
d_gene: TRBD1
CDR3aa: CASSLGQGQSETQYF
CDR3nt: TGCGCCAGCAGCCTAGGACAGGGACAGAGCGAGACCCAGTACTTC

abundance: few
j_gene: TRBJ2-1
v_gene: TRBV6-1
d_gene: -
CDR3aa: CASNLGPLGRNEQFF
CDR3nt: TGTGCCAGCAACCTGGGACCACTCGGCCGCAATGAGCAGTTCTTC

abundance: -
j_gene: TRBJ1-2
v_gene: TRBV20-1
d_gene: TRBD1
CDR3aa: CSASEGTANYGYTF
CDR3nt: TGCAGTGCTAGTGAGGGGACAGCTAACTATGGCTACACCTTC

abundance: many
j_gene: TRBJ1-2
v_gene: TRBV6-2/TRBV6-3
d_gene: TRBD1
CDR3aa: CASSDRVANYGYTF
CDR3nt: TGTGCCAGTTCAGACAGGGTTGCTAACTATGGCTACACCTTC

abundance: few
j_gene: TRBJ1-1
v_gene: TRBV20-1
d_gene: -
CDR3aa: CSARDARTEAFF
CDR3nt: TGCAGTGCTAGAGATGCACGGACTGAAGCTTTCTTT

abundance: few
j_gene: TRBJ2-2
v_gene: TRBV20-1
d_gene: TRBD1
CDR3aa: CSAWDRENSGELFF
CDR3nt: TGCAGTGCTTGGGACAGGGAAAATTCCGGGGAGCTGTTTTTT

abundance: few
j_gene: TRBJ1-4
v_gene: TRBV19
d_gene: -
CDR3aa: CASSDPRGATNEKLFF
CDR3nt: TGTGCCAGTAGCGACCCCCGGGGAGCAACTAATGAAAAACTGTTTTTT

abundance: many
j_gene: TRBJ2-3
v_gene: TRBV20-1
d_gene: TRBD2
CDR3aa: CSARAGGRANADTQYF
CDR3nt: TGCAGTGCTAGAGCTGGGGGGAGGGCCAACGCAGATACGCAGTATTTT

abundance: once
j_gene: TRBJ2-1
v_gene: TRBV5-4
d_gene: -
CDR3aa: CASSPTLSSYNEQFF
CDR3nt: TGTGCCAGCAGTCCCACTCTGAGCTCCTACAATGAGCAGTTCTTC

abundance: few
j_gene: TRBJ2-1
v_gene: TRBV25-1
d_gene: -
CDR3aa: CASSDPGGISYNEQFF
CDR3nt: TGTGCCAGCAGTGACCCCGGAGGGATCTCCTACAATGAGCAGTTCTTC

abundance: few
j_gene: TRBJ1-1
v_gene: TRBV7-3
d_gene: -
CDR3aa: CASRLSPSLPEAFF
CDR3nt: TGTGCCAGCAGGCTTAGTCCCTCTCTCCCTGAAGCTTTCTTT

abundance: many
j_gene: TRBJ2-2
v_gene: TRBV7-9
d_gene: -
CDR3aa: CASSLAGIRGTGELFF
CDR3nt: TGTGCCAGCAGCTTAGCGGGGATCCGGGGCACCGGGGAGCTGTTTTTT

abundance: few
j_gene: TRBJ2-2
v_gene: TRBV9
d_gene: -
CDR3aa: CASSVRGLSGELFF
CDR3nt: TGTGCCAGCAGCGTAAGGGGACTTTCCGGGGAGCTGTTTTTT

abundance: many
j_gene: TRBJ2-1
v_gene: TRBV29-1
d_gene: -
CDR3aa: CSVEPQQTYNEQFF
CDR3nt: TGCAGCGTTGAACCACAGCAGACCTACAATGAGCAGTTCTTC

abundance: few
j_gene: TRBJ2-5
v_gene: TRBV2
d_gene: TRBD2
CDR3aa: CASSDESGGGALETQYF
CDR3nt: TGTGCCAGCAGTGATGAATCCGGCGGGGGGGCCTTAGAGACCCAGTACTTC

abundance: -
j_gene: TRBJ1-5
v_gene: TRBV7-7
d_gene: -
CDR3aa: CASSLGPGPQNQPQHF
CDR3nt: TGTGCCAGCAGCTTAGGTCCGGGACCTCAAAATCAGCCCCAGCATTTT

abundance: few
j_gene: TRBJ2-3
v_gene: TRBV6-5
d_gene: -
CDR3aa: CASSFSPPEMDTQYF
CDR3nt: TGTGCCAGCAGTTTCTCCCCCCCCGAGATGGATACGCAGTATTTT

abundance: few
j_gene: TRBJ2-5
v_gene: TRBV7-6
d_gene: -
CDR3aa: CASSLGGQQGGAQYF
CDR3nt: TGTGCCAGCAGCTTAGGGGGACAGCAAGGGGGGGCCCAGTACTTC

abundance: -
j_gene: TRBJ1-2
v_gene: TRBV20-1
d_gene: TRBD1
CDR3aa: CSASPGQGWYGYTF
CDR3nt: TGCAGTGCTAGCCCGGGACAGGGTTGGTATGGCTACACCTTC

abundance: -
j_gene: TRBJ2-5
v_gene: TRBV18
d_gene: -
CDR3aa: CASSPQGSQETQYF
CDR3nt: TGTGCCAGCTCACCACAGGGATCTCAAGAGACCCAGTACTTC

abundance: -
j_gene: TRBJ1-3
v_gene: TRBV3-1
d_gene: -
CDR3aa: CASSQGTASPSGNTIYF
CDR3nt: TGTGCCAGCAGCCAAGGAACAGCCTCTCCCTCTGGAAACACCATATATTTT

abundance: few
j_gene: TRBJ2-7
v_gene: TRBV20-1
d_gene: -
CDR3aa: CSARESAHPYEQYF
CDR3nt: TGCAGTGCTAGAGAATCAGCGCACCCTTACGAGCAGTACTTC

abundance: many
j_gene: TRBJ1-6
v_gene: TRBV5-1
d_gene: TRBD1
CDR3aa: CASSLGQGSPLHF
CDR3nt: TGCGCCAGCAGCTTGGGACAGGGTTCACCCCTCCACTTT

abundance: -
j_gene: TRBJ2-1
v_gene: TRBV7-9
d_gene: TRBD1
CDR3aa: CASSHRQGNNEQFF
CDR3nt: TGTGCCAGCAGCCACCGACAGGGGAACAATGAGCAGTTCTTC

abundance: -
j_gene: TRBJ1-2
v_gene: TRBV3-1
d_gene: TRBD1
CDR3aa: CATSQGDRGGYGYTF
CDR3nt: TGTGCCACCTCCCAAGGGGACAGGGGGGGGTATGGCTACACCTTC

abundance: once
j_gene: TRBJ1-1
v_gene: TRBV7-2
d_gene: TRBD1
CDR3aa: CASSFRDRGTAFF
CDR3nt: TGTGCCAGCAGCTTCCGGGACAGGGGAACAGCTTTCTTT

abundance: -
j_gene: TRBJ1-1
v_gene: TRBV6-1
d_gene: -
CDR3aa: CAATAVIGTEAFF
CDR3nt: TGTGCCGCCACAGCGGTTATTGGCACTGAAGCTTTCTTT

abundance: -
j_gene: TRBJ2-1
v_gene: TRBV20-1
d_gene: -
CDR3aa: CSAPAGSLWQDEQFF
CDR3nt: TGCAGTGCGCCTGCAGGTTCTTTATGGCAGGATGAGCAGTTCTTC

abundance: few
j_gene: TRBJ2-1
v_gene: TRBV11-1
d_gene: -
CDR3aa: CASSLARTASSYNEQFF
CDR3nt: TGTGCCAGCAGCTTAGCGAGGACAGCCAGCTCCTACAATGAGCAGTTCTTC

abundance: many
j_gene: TRBJ2-3
v_gene: TRBV7-9
d_gene: TRBD2
CDR3aa: CASSKGLAGVLVPDTQYF
CDR3nt: TGTGCCAGCAGCAAGGGACTAGCGGGAGTGCTAGTGCCAGATACGCAGTATTTT

abundance: few
j_gene: TRBJ2-1
v_gene: TRBV20-1
d_gene: -
CDR3aa: CSARVVGLANNEQFF
CDR3nt: TGCAGTGCTAGAGTTGTGGGTCTAGCCAACAATGAGCAGTTCTTC

abundance: few
j_gene: TRBJ2-5
v_gene: TRBV27
d_gene: TRBD1
CDR3aa: CASSLQQGAGREETQYF
CDR3nt: TGTGCCAGCAGTTTGCAACAGGGGGCAGGGAGGGAAGAGACCCAGTACTTC

abundance: -
j_gene: TRBJ2-1
v_gene: TRBV3-1
d_gene: -
CDR3aa: CASSQGTSRSNEQFF
CDR3nt: TGTGCCAGCAGCCAAGGGACCAGCCGGAGCAATGAGCAGTTCTTC

abundance: few
j_gene: TRBJ2-2
v_gene: TRBV3-1
d_gene: -
CDR3aa: CASSWGHPRVTGELFF
CDR3nt: TGTGCCAGCAGCTGGGGACACCCGAGGGTAACCGGGGAGCTGTTTTTT

abundance: many
j_gene: TRBJ2-7
v_gene: TRBV27
d_gene: TRBD2
CDR3aa: CASGTIAGLSYEQYF
CDR3nt: TGTGCCAGCGGAACCATAGCGGGCCTCTCCTACGAGCAGTACTTC